These T cell receptor beta chains were read from a single sample in a study of vaccination and CD4 T cells after COVID-19. MiXCR, run by TCRdb on the PCR reads, gives a single entry per CDR3 protein. In the table there are fewer than 20,000 distinct CDR3 sequences, roughly three fifths of which are singletons. Their recognized antigens are unknown. The sequencing input was CD4+ T cells from blood, cultured in vitro. These receptor sequences come from a human donor who had recovered from COVID-19. Both conserved end residues are trimmed from each CDR3. Each record gives: J gene, V gene, CDR3 protein.

>TRBJ1-2|TRBV2
GCRGALDGYT
>TRBJ1-3|TRBV19
ASSPRAARRGDAIY
>TRBJ2-3|TRBV30
AWSVRGSDTQY
>TRBJ2-1|TRBV19
ASSAPSGENPWEQF
>TRBJ2-7|TRBV6-2/TRBV6-3
ASSYAQGAYEQY
>TRBJ2-3|TRBV7-8
ASSRDARGADTQY
>TRBJ2-2|TRBV20-1
SAGGNTGELF
>TRBJ1-5|TRBV12-3/TRBV12-4
ASSKATGGPSNQPQH
>TRBJ2-2|TRBV5-1
ASSLRQGNTGELF
>TRBJ1-2|TRBV28
ASSQKRWWAGLNYGYT
>TRBJ2-6|TRBV27
ASSFAQGAGSSGANVLT
>TRBJ1-2|TRBV5-6
ASSLRVTGYGYT
>TRBJ1-6|TRBV12-3/TRBV12-4
ASSLLHPDRGGSPLH
>TRBJ2-3|TRBV6-5
ASSLAISTDTQY
>TRBJ1-1|TRBV6-2/TRBV6-3
ASSQVGVPGEAF
>TRBJ2-2|TRBV7-2
ASSPQGNTGELF